Each of the 32 T cell receptor beta chains below was sequenced from the same sample in a study of CD8+CD57+ T cells in acquired aplastic anemia. Profiling of TCR beta VDJ combinations and CDR3 sequences used genomic DNA as template. MiXCR, run by TCRdb on the reads, gives a single entry per CDR3 protein. The sample shows about 71,000 distinct CDR3 sequences, around 50% of them seen only once. Sequencing used sorted CD4+, CD8+, or CD8+CD57+ T cells (not recorded which) from PBMCs. Receptors were obtained from a human donor in good health, serving as a control.

The rearrangement uses TRBV12-3 or TRBV12-4 and TRBJ2-7, with TRBD1 matching 9 bases. Trimming cost V 5 bases and J 5 bases; bases outside gene matches: 7. The CDR3 consists of 14 residues. CDR3: CASSHMDRGHEQYF. The CDR3 DNA is TGTGCCAGCAGTCATATGGACAGGGGCCACGAGCAGTACTTC.

The sample holds many counts of this clonotype. The chain has TRBV4-2 and TRBJ2-3; 14 bases agree with TRBD2. V shed 4 bases, J shed 3 bases, and the junction held 12 bases outside the gene matches. CDR1 is LGHNA, CDR2 YNFKEQ, per germline. The CDR3 spans 19 residues. The CDR3 protein is CASSRFGTSGSLRTDTQYF. The CDR3 DNA is TGTGCCAGCAGCCGGTTCGGGACTAGCGGGAGCTTACGAACAGATACGCAGTATTTT.

This clonotype has only a few counts. J is TRBJ1-2 and V is TRBV29-1; D unclear. CDR3 length: 9 amino acids. The V and J ends lost 2 bases and 10 bases respectively, with 5 bases between them. Germline lookup yields CDR1 SQVTM and CDR2 ANQGSEA. The CDR3: CSVERAYTF. In DNA form, the CDR3 reads TGCAGCGTTGAAAGGGCCTACACCTTC.

Points on this clonotype: Sequence at one end of the junction differs from germline and may be a read error. The chain's CDR3 is CASSAAETRYF. The CDR3 region has the DNA TGTGCCAGCAGTGCGGCAGAGACCCGGTACTTC. The V gene is TRBV2, the J gene TRBJ2-5; no firm D call. Germline assignment: CDR1 SNHLY and CDR2 FYNNEI. The CDR3 extends over 11 amino acids.

This clonotype was observed many times. This chain uses TRBV14 with TRBJ2-7, with TRBD1 matching 9 bases. The CDR3 is 15 amino acids. CDR1 is SGHDN and CDR2 is FVKESK in the germline V gene. With V trimmed by 4 bases and J by 8 bases, 12 bases remained unmatched. CDR3 sequence: CASSLRQGGWDKQYF. CDR3 DNA sequence: TGTGCCAGCAGCCTTCGACAGGGGGGCTGGGATAAGCAGTACTTC.

In its sample, this clonotype was seen many times. The chain carries TRBV2 and TRBJ1-5; 8 nucleotides align to TRBD1. The V and J ends lost 6 bases and 0 bases, in that order; junction bases with no gene match: 1. The CDR3 runs 14 residues. CDR1 is SNHLY, CDR2 FYNNEI, per germline. This chain's CDR3 is CASRDRDSNQPQHF. CDR3 DNA: TGTGCCAGCAGGGACAGGGATAGCAATCAGCCCCAGCATTTT. Full variable domain (missing parts from reference TRBV2 and TRBJ1-5): EPEVTQTPSHQVTQMGQEVILRCVPISNHLYFYWYRQILGQKVEFLVSFYNNEISEKSEIFDDQFSVERPDGSNFTLKIRSTKLEDSAMYFCASRDRDSNQPQHFGDGTRLSIL.

Ten or more counts support this clonotype. The CDR3 DNA follows: TGTGCCAGCAGCTTGGGGGGTGGGACTTACGAGCAGTACTTC. This gives the protein CASSLGGGTYEQYF. V and J are TRBV5-5 and TRBJ2-7, with D possibly being TRBD2 (6 bases). The V gene's germline CDR1 is SGHKS and CDR2 YYEKEE (reference sequence). V lost 0 bases and J lost 4, with 11 bases in between. This CDR3 comprises 14 residues. Looking up the rest from reference TRBV5-5 and TRBJ2-7 gives the full variable domain: DAGVTQSPTHLIKTRGQQVTLRCSPISGHKSVSWYQQVLGQGPQFIFQYYEKEERGRGNFPDRFSARQFPNYSSELNVNALLLGDSALYLCASSLGGGTYEQYFGPGTRLTVT.

As regards this clonotype: The CDR3 carries no conserved terminal phenylalanine or tryptophan, so it likely arises from a read error. This chain connects TRBV2 to TRBJ1-1, with 7 bases fitting TRBD1. The germline V gene encodes CDR1 SNHLY and CDR2 FYNNEI. V trimming: 7 bases; J trimming: 7 bases; junction bases outside the gene matches: 12. The CDR3 sequence is 14 residues long. CDR3 bases: TGTGCCAGCACCTTCCTCCCGGGACAGCTTGAAGCTTTCCTT. This sequence encodes CASTFLPGQLEAFL.

This clonotype was recorded a few times. The J gene is TRBJ1-6, the V gene TRBV2, with a tentative D call TRBD1 (5 bases). The CDR3 has 12 residues. Germline CDR1 and CDR2: SNHLY and FYNNEI. The ends were cut back, 6 bases at V and 10 bases at J, with 10 bases in the middle. The CDR3 loop reads CASSLGLSPLHF. Here the CDR3 DNA reads TGTGCCAGCAGCTTGGGGCTATCACCCCTCCACTTT. The complete variable domain, with remaining parts taken from reference TRBV2 and TRBJ1-6, reads EPEVTQTPSHQVTQMGQEVILRCVPISNHLYFYWYRQILGQKVEFLVSFYNNEISEKSEIFDDQFSVERPDGSNFTLKIRSTKLEDSAMYFCASSLGLSPLHFGNGTRLTVT.

This clonotype was picked up many times. V and J are TRBV20-1 and TRBJ1-4; the match to TRBD1 covers 7 bases. Per germline, CDR1 DFQATT and CDR2 SNEGSKA (reference sequence). This CDR3 spans 15 amino acids. Unmatched junction bases numbered 11, after V lost 0 bases and J lost 10 bases. The CDR3 loop reads CSARDGGQGEGKLFF. As DNA, the CDR3 is TGCAGTGCTAGAGACGGAGGGCAGGGGGAGGGAAAACTGTTTTTT.

This clonotype is medium-sized by share. The chain is built from TRBV2 and TRBJ1-1; a weak D match, TRBD1 (5 bases). V lost 8 bases and J 6 bases, leaving 13 bases between the germline ends. Germline V gene data show CDR1 as SNHLY and CDR2 as FYNNEI. The CDR3 sequence is 12 residues long. CDR3 in amino acids: CASQGMRPEAFF. CDR3 coding DNA: TGTGCCAGCCAGGGAATGAGACCTGAAGCTTTCTTT.

CDR3 nucleotides: TGTGCCACCAGCAGGACTTTCCAAGAGACCCAGTACTTC. This encodes CATSRTFQETQYF. V is TRBV15 and J is TRBJ2-5; unclear D gene. Germline V gives CDR1 LNHNV, CDR2 YYDKDF (reference sequence). V lost 3 bases and J lost 1, with 6 bases in between. CDR3 size: 13 residues.

This clonotype was observed at least ten times. The rearrangement joins TRBV12-5 to TRBJ1-2; D might be TRBD1 (6 bases). Trimming stripped 3 bases from V and 8 bases from J, with 13 bases between. The germline V gene has CDR1 LGHNT and CDR2 FRNRAP. The CDR3 sequence is 13 residues long. CDR3 region: CASGFGGATGYTF. CDR3 in DNA: TGTGCTAGTGGTTTTGGGGGCGCGACCGGCTACACCTTC.

The V call is TRBV10-1, the J call TRBJ2-7; 8 bases are a match to TRBD2. V was pared by 3 bases and J by 5 bases, with 12 bases of the junction left unmatched. The CDR3 loop spans 16 amino acids. The germline V gene has CDR1 WNHNN and CDR2 SYGVQD (reference sequence). The DNA for the CDR3 is TGCGCCAGCAGTGAAGGTCGGGAGGGCCTGACGGACGAGCAGTACTTC. It specifies CASSEGREGLTDEQYF.

This chain joins TRBV2 and TRBJ1-2; the D gene is possibly TRBD1 (5 bases). Germline CDR1 SNHLY, CDR2 FYNNEI. Deletions cut 1 base from V and 4 bases from J, with 10 bases between. This CDR3 is 14 amino acids long. The CDR3 sequence is CASSEDRGGYGYTF. The CDR3 region has the DNA TGTGCCAGCAGTGAAGATAGGGGAGGCTATGGCTACACCTTC.

The V and J genes are TRBV5-1 and TRBJ2-3, with D maybe TRBD2 (6 bases). The germline V gene encodes CDR1 SGHRS and CDR2 YFSETQ. The CDR3 is 12 residues long. Trimming removed 4 bases from V and 9 bases from J, with 12 bases in between. The CDR3 here is CASSTHRGTQYF. In nucleotides, the CDR3 is TGCGCCAGCAGCACCCACCGGGGGACGCAGTATTTT.

The rearrangement joins TRBV19 to TRBJ2-5; 8 bases are a match to TRBD2. Germline V CDR1 and CDR2: LNHDA, SQIVND (reference sequence). The CDR3 length is 12 residues. Trimming took 9 bases from V and 6 from J; bases not matched to a gene: 6. This CDR3 is CASRGGGKTQYF. The CDR3 bases are TGTGCCAGCAGAGGCGGGGGGAAGACCCAGTACTTC. Supplemented by reference TRBV19 and TRBJ2-5, the full variable domain reads DGGITQSPKYLFRKEGQNVTLSCEQNLNHDAMYWYRQDPGQGLRLIYYSQIVNDFQKGDIAEGYSVSREKKESFPLTVTSAQKNPTAFYLCASRGGGKTQYFGPGTRLLVL.

This rearrangement joins TRBV15 to TRBJ2-3, with D perhaps TRBD2 (5 bases). Trimming pared 0 bases from V and 2 bases from J, leaving 9 bases between. The CDR3 is made up of 15 amino acids. The V gene's germline CDR1 is LNHNV and CDR2 YYDKDF (reference sequence). CDR3 DNA sequence: TGTGCCACCAGCAGAGATCGGGGTTACACAGATACGCAGTATTTT. This codes for CATSRDRGYTDTQYF.

This clonotype has ten or more counts. The chain uses TRBV4-1 and TRBJ2-7; 7 bases line up with TRBD1. The CDR3 spans 14 residues. V lost 0 bases, J lost 3 bases, and 2 bases stayed unmatched. Germline V gene sequence: CDR1 MGHRA, CDR2 YSYEKL. The CDR3 sequence: CASSQEGTDYEQYF. In DNA form, the CDR3 reads TGCGCCAGCAGCCAAGAAGGGACAGACTACGAGCAGTACTTC.

This chain joins TRBV12-3 or TRBV12-4 and TRBJ1-2, with 8 nucleotides matching TRBD1. This CDR3 has 15 residues. V was clipped by 4 bases and J by 3 bases; unmatched bases: 7. The CDR3 nucleotides are TGTGCCAGCAGTTCGCAGACAGGGGCGGACTATGGCTACACCTTC. It yields the protein CASSSQTGADYGYTF.

The sample holds many counts of this clonotype. CDR3 sequence: CSVEGTGGKFWNTEAFF. In nucleotides, the CDR3 is TGCAGCGTTGAAGGGACAGGGGGGAAATTTTGGAACACTGAAGCTTTCTTT. J is TRBJ1-1 and V is TRBV29-1, with TRBD1 matching over 10 bases. Germline lookup yields CDR1 SQVTM and CDR2 ANQGSEA. V dropped 1 base and J dropped 1; count of bases not matched to a gene: 9. CDR3 size: 17 residues.

This clonotype was seen ten or more times. The rearrangement uses TRBV7-2 and TRBJ1-2, with no clear D. V dropped 5 bases and J dropped 7 bases, with 14 bases sitting between them. The CDR3 has 13 amino acids. Germline CDR1 SGHTA, CDR2 FQGNSA. CDR3 bases: TGTGCCAGCAGCACGGGTGCCTGGGGTGGCTACACCTTC. Translation gives CASSTGAWGGYTF.

The rearrangement joins TRBV3-1 to TRBJ1-1; D is unresolved. The CDR3 spans 14 residues. The germline V and J ends were trimmed by 4 bases and 2 bases, with 11 bases remaining between them. Germline lookup yields CDR1 LGHDT and CDR2 YNNKEL (reference sequence). CDR3 nucleotides: TGTGCCAGCAGCCCGCACCACCGAAACACTGAAGCTTTCTTT. Translated: CASSPHHRNTEAFF.

Points on this clonotype: A junction end diverges from the germline sequence, so it may reflect a read error. J is TRBJ1-1 and V is TRBV19; unclear D gene. Looked up from germline, CDR1 is LNHDA and CDR2 is SQIVND (reference sequence). The CDR3 extends over 15 amino acids. The CDR3 here is CASSVQAAPNTEAFF. CDR3 coding DNA: TGTGCCAGTAGTGTCCAGGCCGCCCCGAACACTGAAGCCTTCTTT.

This clonotype has just a few counts. This sequence joins TRBV10-3 and TRBJ2-7; the match to TRBD1 covers 9 bases. CDR3 length equals 14 residues. The ends lost 4 bases at V and 0 bases at J; junction bases unmatched: 1. Looked up from germline, CDR1 is ENHRY and CDR2 is SYGVKD. The DNA of the CDR3 is TGTGCCATCAGTGGGGACAGGGTCTCCTACGAGCAGTACTTC. Translated, it gives CAISGDRVSYEQYF.

The rearrangement joins TRBV10-3 to TRBJ1-3; a weak D match, TRBD1 (6 bases). The CDR3 runs to 15 residues. V gave up 4 bases and J gave up 0 bases, with 10 bases separating them. Per the germline V gene, CDR1 is ENHRY and CDR2 is SYGVKD. CDR3 DNA sequence: TGTGCCATCAGTGGGACAGCATCCTCTGGAAACACCATATATTTT. This sequence encodes CAISGTASSGNTIYF.

V gene TRBV30 combines with J gene TRBJ1-4; D gene ambiguous. Trimming left V 0 bases short and J 8 bases short, with 19 bases between. The CDR3 extends over 16 amino acids. From germline, CDR1 is GTSNPN and CDR2 SVGIG (reference sequence). The DNA of the CDR3 is TGTGCCTGGAGTGTGTTGCGGGTCCGCCGGGAAGAAAAACTGTTTTTT. It codes for CAWSVLRVRREEKLFF.

This clonotype has a count of ten or more. The chain links TRBV9 to TRBJ1-2; the D is unclear. Germline V gene data show CDR1 as SGDLS and CDR2 as YYNGEE. The CDR3 totals 13 residues. The V gene lost 7 bases and the J gene lost 6 bases, with 16 bases spanning the gap. CDR3 DNA: TGTGCCAGCGGCGGCTCGGTCCCGGATGGCTACACCTTC. This sequence encodes CASGGSVPDGYTF. Variable domain in full (rest from reference TRBV9 and TRBJ1-2): DSGVTQTPKHLITATGQRVTLRCSPRSGDLSVYWYQQSLDQGLQFLIQYYNGEERAKGNILERFSAQQFPDLHSELNLSSLELGDSALYFCASGGSVPDGYTFGSGTRLTVV.

The sample holds many counts of this clonotype. The V call is TRBV2, the J call TRBJ1-4; 8 positions match TRBD1. The CDR3 has 15 residues. Germline CDR1 is SNHLY and CDR2 is FYNNEI. The J segment lost 9 bases and the V segment lost 0 bases, leaving 6 bases of the junction unmatched. CDR3 region: CASSEAHQGAKKLFF. The CDR3 nucleotides are TGTGCCAGCAGTGAAGCGCACCAGGGGGCGAAAAAACTGTTTTTT.

In its sample, this clonotype was seen many times. The CDR3: CASSHTRGVEQFF. CDR3 DNA: TGCGCCAGCAGCCACACCCGGGGGGTGGAGCAGTTCTTC. The chain links TRBV4-1 to TRBJ2-1; TRBD2 agrees at 7 bases. J gave up 10 bases and V 3 bases, and 6 bases lay outside the gene matches. The CDR3 is made up of 13 amino acids. In germline, CDR1 is MGHRA, CDR2 YSYEKL.

This clonotype was detected ten times or more. The rearrangement links TRBV27 to TRBJ1-6, with D perhaps TRBD1 (5 bases). V was shortened by 5 bases and J by 10 bases, with 15 bases between the two germline ends. In germline, CDR1 is MNHEY, CDR2 SMNVEV (reference sequence). There are 14 residues in the CDR3. CDR3 coding DNA: TGTGCCAGCAGTCTATTCGACAGTTCGTCACCCCTCCACTTT. Protein sequence: CASSLFDSSSPLHF.

This clonotype has a single count. This chain links TRBV13 with TRBJ1-1, with a tentative D call TRBD1 (5 bases). Trimming pared 0 bases from V and 7 bases from J, leaving 15 bases between. CDR3 length equals 15 residues. Germline V gene sequence: CDR1 PRHDT, CDR2 FYEKMQ (reference sequence). CDR3 sequence (DNA): TGTGCCAGCAGCTTAGGACAACCGGGACGGGGTGAAGCTTTCTTT. Protein product: CASSLGQPGRGEAFF.